The T cell receptor beta chain described here comes from a study of blood T cells in healthy people across ages. Study observations and caveats: The study could not conclusively compare naive and antigen-experienced cells, given its unsorted PBMCs. Not knowing donor CMV status may have confounded expanded clonotype changes. TCR beta diversity per million T cells fell roughly linearly with age.

V was pared by 3 bases and J by 0 bases, with 3 bases between. This CDR3 is 13 amino acids long. Looked up from germline, CDR1 is DFQATT and CDR2 is SNEGSKA (reference sequence). Regarding this clonotype: Its antigen is not identified.

The use of a sample-barcoded 5' primer and a J-beta primer mix characterized a second PCR of 7 to 11 cycles. Every cDNA molecule bore a tag from a template-switch adaptor containing 12 random nucleotides. TCRdb re-called the 5' RACE reads through MiXCR, storing one row per CDR3 protein. The data hold some 800,000 distinct CDR3 sequences, with around two fifths observed a single time. The specimen sequenced was blood. The origin of this receptor is a man in his sixties in good health. This chain links TRBV20-1 with TRBJ2-6; D unclear. CDR3 in DNA: TGCAGTGCTAGCTTCTCTGGGGCCAACGTCCTGACTTTC. It codes for CSASFSGANVLTF.